This paragraph covers one T cell receptor (beta chain) sequence. Its cognate antigen is unknown. This sample was taken from a study of T cell repertoires in cytomegalovirus infection. Overall study context: Evidence of both CMV infection and a matching HLA type came from public TCR beta signatures.

Each CDR3 protein gets one entry after TCRdb re-called the reads with MiXCR. This repertoire shows some 240,000 distinct CDR3 sequences, about 18% found once; its top ten account for around half. This CDR3 region has 16 residues. Germline V CDR1 and CDR2: SNHLY, FYNNEI. Trimming left V 6 bases short and J 1 base short, with 17 bases between. Study-wide points: Summed public TCR beta family frequency identified CMV carriers bearing the relevant HLA. What dominated the ex vivo response were HLA-C-restricted CMV-specific TCR beta clonotypes.

The sequencing input was CD8+ T cells from PBMCs. The sequence came from a human donor in good health (CMV status not recorded). Some clones in this sample may be carry-over from other donors' samples. This chain links TRBV2 with TRBJ2-3; no reliable D call. The CDR3 region is CASSDWTDFRTDTQYF. The CDR3 bases are TGTGCCAGCAGCGATTGGACGGATTTTCGCACAGATACGCAGTATTTT.